This passage covers 5 T cell receptor beta chains from one sample sequenced in a study of shared clonotypes between healthy human individuals. Using immunoSEQ multiplex PCR, the repertoire was profiled, and TCRdb retains in-frame clones only, with some absent. This sample has approximately 1,500,000 clones, with 95% to 97% found just once. Sequencing was done on a sample of naive CD4+ T cells sorted from blood. Subset reported: CD45RA+ positively selected. The receptors come from a man under 40 in good health.

The chain employs TRBV7-9 and TRBJ2-3, with D perhaps being TRBD1 or TRBD2 (5 bases each). Deletions cut 2 bases from V and 0 bases from J, with 15 bases between. The CDR3 runs to 17 residues. Per the germline V gene, CDR1 is SEHNR and CDR2 is FQNEAQ (reference sequence). This CDR3 reads CASSLWGNGISTDTQYF. Here the CDR3 DNA reads TGTGCCAGCAGCTTATGGGGGAACGGGATAAGCACAGATACGCAGTATTTT.

DNA for the CDR3: TGTGCCAGCAGTTTAGCGGGGACGCTCTCCTACGAGCAGTACTTC. Translated: CASSLAGTLSYEQYF. The rearrangement uses TRBV2 and TRBJ2-7; 8 positions match TRBD2. J was trimmed by 0 bases and V by 5 bases; bases with no gene match: 6. The CDR3 consists of 15 residues. Germline values: CDR1 SNHLY, CDR2 FYNNEI.

The V and J genes are TRBV5-1 and TRBJ2-2; 8 bases map to TRBD1. The CDR3 spans 16 residues. Germline V gene sequence: CDR1 SGHRS, CDR2 YFSETQ. V was pared by 6 bases and J by 4 bases, with 11 bases of the junction left unmatched. CDR3 in amino acids: CASTPFTGGITGELFF. CDR3 DNA: TGCGCCAGCACCCCATTTACAGGGGGGATCACCGGGGAGCTGTTTTTT.

The rearrangement joins TRBV29-1 to TRBJ2-1; TRBD2 might be the D (6 bases). The CDR3 length is 14 residues. Trimming cost V 2 bases and J 6 bases, with 14 bases left between them. In germline, CDR1 is SQVTM, CDR2 ANQGSEA. CDR3 sequence reads: CSVEQTASANEQFF. The CDR3 nucleotides read TGCAGCGTTGAACAAACGGCTAGCGCCAATGAGCAGTTCTTC.

CDR3 nucleotides: TGTGCCAGCAGTGGAGCACCTATAGACAGGGGGAACACAGATACGCAGTATTTT. Translating it yields CASSGAPIDRGNTDTQYF. The chain combines TRBV25-1 with TRBJ2-3; 9 nucleotides align to TRBD1. The CDR3 has 18 amino acids. Germline CDR1 and CDR2: MGHDK and SYGVNS. V was clipped by 4 bases and J by 2 bases; unmatched bases: 13.